This TCR beta chain came from a study of T cell responses to AZD1222 COVID-19 vaccine. The wider study: The study pooled second doses at about 4 or about 12 weeks.

The CDR3 spans 10 residues. The germline CDR1 and CDR2 sequences are SQVTM and ANQGSEA. V was pared by 6 bases and J by 5 bases, with 7 bases between. Study results and limitations: Increases in Spike-specific TCR breadth and depth were seen after two AZD1222 doses. Spike-wide vaccine-associated CD4 TCRs dominated at 160-218 and 743-854. Nearly half of the spike-specific TCRs reportedly recognize variant regions that carry no mutations.

Data came from immunoSEQ multiplex PCR; TCRdb stores just in-frame clones and leaves some out. The data show about 100,000 clones, 65% to 90% seen once. Points on this clone: The target antigen is unknown.

The chain uses TRBV29-1 and TRBJ2-5; D is possibly TRBD1 or TRBD2 (5 bases each). The sequencing here drew on peripheral blood, taken on day 0 of AZD1222 vaccination. This clonotype originated in an adult in good health. CDR3 DNA sequence: TGCAGCGTGGGGGTGGAGACCCAGTACTTC. Encoded protein: CSVGVETQYF.